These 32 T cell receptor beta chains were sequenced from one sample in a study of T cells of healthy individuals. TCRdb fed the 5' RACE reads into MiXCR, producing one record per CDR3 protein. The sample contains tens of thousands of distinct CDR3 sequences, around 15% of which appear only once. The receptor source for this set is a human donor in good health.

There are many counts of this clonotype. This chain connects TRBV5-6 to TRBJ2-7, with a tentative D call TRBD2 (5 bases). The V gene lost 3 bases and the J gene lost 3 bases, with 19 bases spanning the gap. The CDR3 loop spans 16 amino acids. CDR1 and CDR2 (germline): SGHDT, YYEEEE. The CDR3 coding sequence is TGTGCCAGCAGCTGGGGTTCACTAGAAGGTAACTACGAGCAGTACTTC. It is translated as CASSWGSLEGNYEQYF.

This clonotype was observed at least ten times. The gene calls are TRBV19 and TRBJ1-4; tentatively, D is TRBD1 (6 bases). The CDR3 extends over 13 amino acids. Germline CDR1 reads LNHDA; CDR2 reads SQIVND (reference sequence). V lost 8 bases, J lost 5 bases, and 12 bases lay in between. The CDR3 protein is CASRWTANEKLFF. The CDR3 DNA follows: TGTGCCAGTCGCTGGACAGCGAATGAAAAACTGTTTTTT.

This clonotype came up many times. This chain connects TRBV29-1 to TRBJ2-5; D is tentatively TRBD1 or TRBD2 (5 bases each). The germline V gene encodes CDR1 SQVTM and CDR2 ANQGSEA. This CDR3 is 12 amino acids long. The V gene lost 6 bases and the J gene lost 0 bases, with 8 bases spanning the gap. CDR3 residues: CSVGPNQETQYF. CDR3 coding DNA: TGCAGCGTGGGACCGAACCAAGAGACCCAGTACTTC.

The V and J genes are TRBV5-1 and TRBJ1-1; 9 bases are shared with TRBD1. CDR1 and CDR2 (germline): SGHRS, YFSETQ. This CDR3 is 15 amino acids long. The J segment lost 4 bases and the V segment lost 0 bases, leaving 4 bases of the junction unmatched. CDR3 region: CASSLGTGAATEAFF. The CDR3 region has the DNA TGCGCCAGCAGCTTGGGGACAGGGGCGGCCACTGAAGCTTTCTTT.

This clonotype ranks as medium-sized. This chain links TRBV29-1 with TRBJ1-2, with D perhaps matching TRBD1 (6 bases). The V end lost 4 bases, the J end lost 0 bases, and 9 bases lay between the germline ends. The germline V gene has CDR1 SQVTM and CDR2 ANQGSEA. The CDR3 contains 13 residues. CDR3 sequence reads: CSVAEGANYGYTF. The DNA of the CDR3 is TGCAGCGTTGCAGAGGGGGCTAACTATGGCTACACCTTC.

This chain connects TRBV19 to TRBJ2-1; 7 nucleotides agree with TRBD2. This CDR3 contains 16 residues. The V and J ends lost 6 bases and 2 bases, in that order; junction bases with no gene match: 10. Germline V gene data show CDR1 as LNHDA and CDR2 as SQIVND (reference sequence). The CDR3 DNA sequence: TGTGCCAGTAGGAACAATCTAGCGGTCCCCTACAATGAGCAGTTCTTC. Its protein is CASRNNLAVPYNEQFF.

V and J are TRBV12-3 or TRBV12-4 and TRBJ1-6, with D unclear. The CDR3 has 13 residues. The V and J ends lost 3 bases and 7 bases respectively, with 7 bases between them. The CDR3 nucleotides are TGTGCCAGCAGTTTCATGGGGAATTCACCCCTCCACTTT. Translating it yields CASSFMGNSPLHF.

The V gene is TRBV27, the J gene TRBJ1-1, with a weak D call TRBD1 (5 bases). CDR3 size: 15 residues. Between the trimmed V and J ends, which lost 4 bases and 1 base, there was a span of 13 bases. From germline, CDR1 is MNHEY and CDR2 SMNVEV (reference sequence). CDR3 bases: TGTGCCAGCAGTTGGTGGCAGGGCTCGAACACTGAAGCTTTCTTT. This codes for CASSWWQGSNTEAFF.

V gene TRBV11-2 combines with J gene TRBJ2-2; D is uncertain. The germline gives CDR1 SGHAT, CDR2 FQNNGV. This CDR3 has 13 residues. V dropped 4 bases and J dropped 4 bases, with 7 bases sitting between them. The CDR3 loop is CASSWVLTGELFF. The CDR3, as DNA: TGTGCCAGCAGCTGGGTACTCACCGGGGAGCTGTTTTTT.

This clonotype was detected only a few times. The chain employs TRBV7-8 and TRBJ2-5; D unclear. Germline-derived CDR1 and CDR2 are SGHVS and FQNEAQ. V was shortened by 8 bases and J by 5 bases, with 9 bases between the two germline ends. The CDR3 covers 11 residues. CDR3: CASHDGETQYF. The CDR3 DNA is TGTGCCAGCCATGACGGGGAGACCCAGTACTTC. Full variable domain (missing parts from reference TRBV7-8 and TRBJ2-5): GAGVSQSPRYKVAKRGQDVALRCDPISGHVSLFWYQQALGQGPEFLTYFQNEAQLDKSGLPSDRFFAERPEGSVSTLKIQRTQQEDSAVYLCASHDGETQYFGPGTRLLVL.

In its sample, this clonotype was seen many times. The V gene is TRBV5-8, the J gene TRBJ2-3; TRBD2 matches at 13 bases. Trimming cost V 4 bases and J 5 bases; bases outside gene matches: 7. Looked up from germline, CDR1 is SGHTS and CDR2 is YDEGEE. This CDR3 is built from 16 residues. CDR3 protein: CASSAGTSGIRDTQYF. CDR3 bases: TGTGCCAGCAGCGCCGGGACTAGCGGGATCAGAGATACGCAGTATTTT.

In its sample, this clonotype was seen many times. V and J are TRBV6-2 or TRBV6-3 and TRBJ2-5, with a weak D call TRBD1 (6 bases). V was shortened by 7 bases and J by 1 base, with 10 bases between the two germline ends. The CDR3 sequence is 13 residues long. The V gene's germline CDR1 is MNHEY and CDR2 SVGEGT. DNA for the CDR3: TGTGCCAGCAACCGGGACACCCAAGAGACCCAGTACTTC. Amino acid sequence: CASNRDTQETQYF.

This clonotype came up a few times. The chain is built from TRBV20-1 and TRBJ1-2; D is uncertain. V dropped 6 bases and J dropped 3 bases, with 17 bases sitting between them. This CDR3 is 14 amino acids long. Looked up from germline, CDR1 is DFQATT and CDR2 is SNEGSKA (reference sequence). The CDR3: CSAKSHPHDYGYTF. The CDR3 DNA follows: TGCAGTGCGAAGAGTCATCCCCACGACTATGGCTACACCTTC.

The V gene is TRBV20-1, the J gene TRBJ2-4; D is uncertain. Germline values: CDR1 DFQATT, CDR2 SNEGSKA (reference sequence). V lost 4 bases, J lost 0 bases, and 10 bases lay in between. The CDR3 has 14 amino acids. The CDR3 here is CSATEQLAKNIQYF. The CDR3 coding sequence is TGCAGTGCTACCGAACAGCTAGCCAAAAACATTCAGTACTTC.

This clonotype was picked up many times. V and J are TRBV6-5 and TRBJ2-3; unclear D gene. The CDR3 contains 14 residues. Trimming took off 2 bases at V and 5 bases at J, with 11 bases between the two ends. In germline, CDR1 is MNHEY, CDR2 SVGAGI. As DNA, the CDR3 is TGTGCCAGCAGTTACAGGCGCGCGGAAGATACGCAGTATTTT. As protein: CASSYRRAEDTQYF.

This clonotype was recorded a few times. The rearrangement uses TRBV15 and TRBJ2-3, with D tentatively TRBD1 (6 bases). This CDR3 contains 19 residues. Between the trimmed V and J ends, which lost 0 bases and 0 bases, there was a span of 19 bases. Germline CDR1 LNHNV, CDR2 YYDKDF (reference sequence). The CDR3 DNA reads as TGTGCCACCAGCAGAGATAATCGAGGGGGATACTCTAGCACAGATACGCAGTATTTT. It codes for CATSRDNRGGYSSTDTQYF. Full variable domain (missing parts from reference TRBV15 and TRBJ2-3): DAMVIQNPRYQVTQFGKPVTLSCSQTLNHNVMYWYQQKSSQAPKLLFHYYDKDFNNEADTPDNFQSRRPNTSFCFLDIRSPGLGDTAMYLCATSRDNRGGYSSTDTQYFGPGTRLTVL.

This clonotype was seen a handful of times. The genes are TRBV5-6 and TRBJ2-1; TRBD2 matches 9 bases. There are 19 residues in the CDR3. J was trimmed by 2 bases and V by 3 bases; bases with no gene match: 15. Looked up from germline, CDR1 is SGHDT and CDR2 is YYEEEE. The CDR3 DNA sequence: TGTGCCAGCAGCTCCGCACTAAAAATAGCGGGAGTCGCCTACAATGAGCAGTTCTTC. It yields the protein CASSSALKIAGVAYNEQFF.

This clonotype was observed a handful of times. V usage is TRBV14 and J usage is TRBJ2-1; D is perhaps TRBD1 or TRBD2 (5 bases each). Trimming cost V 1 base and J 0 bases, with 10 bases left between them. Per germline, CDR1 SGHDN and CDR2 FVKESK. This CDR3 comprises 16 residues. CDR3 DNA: TGTGCCAGCAGCCAAGCCCCAGGGACCTCCTACAATGAGCAGTTCTTC. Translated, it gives CASSQAPGTSYNEQFF.

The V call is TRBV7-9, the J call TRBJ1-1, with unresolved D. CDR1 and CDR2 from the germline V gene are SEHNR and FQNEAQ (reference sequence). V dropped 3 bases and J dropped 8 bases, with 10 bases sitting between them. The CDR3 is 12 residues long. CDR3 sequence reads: CASSFSVEEAFF. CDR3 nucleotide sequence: TGTGCCAGCAGCTTTTCAGTCGAAGAAGCTTTCTTT.

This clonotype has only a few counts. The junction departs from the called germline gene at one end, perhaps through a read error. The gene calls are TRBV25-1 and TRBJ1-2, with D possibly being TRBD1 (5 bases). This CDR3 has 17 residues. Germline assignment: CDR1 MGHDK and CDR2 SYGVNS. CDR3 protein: CASSEHLAVPGDYGYNF. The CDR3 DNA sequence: TGTGCCAGCAGTGAACACCTGGCGGTCCCGGGGGACTATGGCTACAACTTC.

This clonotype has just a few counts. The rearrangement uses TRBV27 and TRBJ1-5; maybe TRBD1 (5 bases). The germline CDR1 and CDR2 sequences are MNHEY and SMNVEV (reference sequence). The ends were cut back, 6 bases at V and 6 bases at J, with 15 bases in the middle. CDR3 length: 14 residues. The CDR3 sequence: CASSRGGESQPQHF. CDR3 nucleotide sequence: TGTGCCAGCAGCCGGGGAGGGGAGAGTCAGCCCCAGCATTTT.

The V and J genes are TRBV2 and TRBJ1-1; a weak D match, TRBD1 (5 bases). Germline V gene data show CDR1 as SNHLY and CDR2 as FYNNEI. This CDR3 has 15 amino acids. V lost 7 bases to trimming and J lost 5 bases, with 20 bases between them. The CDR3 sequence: CASTEVGGMETEAFF. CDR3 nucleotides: TGTGCCAGCACTGAGGTGGGGGGGATGGAGACTGAAGCTTTCTTT.

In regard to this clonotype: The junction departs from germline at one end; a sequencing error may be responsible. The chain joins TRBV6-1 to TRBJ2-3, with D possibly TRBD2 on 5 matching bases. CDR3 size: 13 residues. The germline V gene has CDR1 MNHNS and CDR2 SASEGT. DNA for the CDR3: TGTGCCAGCAGCGACTGGACTCCAGAGACGCAGTATTTT. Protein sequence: CASSDWTPETQYF.

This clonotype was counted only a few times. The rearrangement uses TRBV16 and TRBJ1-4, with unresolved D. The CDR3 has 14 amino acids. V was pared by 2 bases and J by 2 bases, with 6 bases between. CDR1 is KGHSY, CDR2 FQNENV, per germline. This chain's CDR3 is CASSQIGTNEKLFF. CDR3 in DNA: TGTGCCAGCAGCCAAATTGGGACTAATGAAAAACTGTTTTTT.

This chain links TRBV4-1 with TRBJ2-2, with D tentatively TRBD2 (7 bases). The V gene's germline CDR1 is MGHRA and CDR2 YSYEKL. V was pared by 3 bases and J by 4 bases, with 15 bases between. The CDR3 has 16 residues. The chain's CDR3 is CASSHRGGAPTGELFF. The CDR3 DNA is TGCGCCAGCAGCCACCGTGGGGGGGCGCCCACCGGGGAGCTGTTTTTT.

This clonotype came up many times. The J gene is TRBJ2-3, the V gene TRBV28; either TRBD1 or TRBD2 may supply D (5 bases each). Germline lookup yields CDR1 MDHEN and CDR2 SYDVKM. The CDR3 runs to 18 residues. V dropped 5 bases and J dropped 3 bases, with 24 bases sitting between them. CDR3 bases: TGTGCCAGCAGTCGTTATCGTAAGGGGAGCGGAAGAACAGATACGCAGTATTTT. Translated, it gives CASSRYRKGSGRTDTQYF.

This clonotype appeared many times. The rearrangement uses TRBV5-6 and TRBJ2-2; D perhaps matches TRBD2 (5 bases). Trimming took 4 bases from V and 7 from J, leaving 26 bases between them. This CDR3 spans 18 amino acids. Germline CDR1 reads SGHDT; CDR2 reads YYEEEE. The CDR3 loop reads CASSDLLGSQEAGGELFF. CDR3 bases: TGTGCCAGCAGCGACCTCCTGGGATCCCAGGAGGCTGGCGGGGAGCTGTTTTTT.

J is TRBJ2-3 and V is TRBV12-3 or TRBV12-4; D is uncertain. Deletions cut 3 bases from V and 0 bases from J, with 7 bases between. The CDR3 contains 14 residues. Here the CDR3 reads CASSFGPSTDTQYF. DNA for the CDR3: TGTGCCAGCAGTTTTGGCCCCAGCACAGATACGCAGTATTTT.

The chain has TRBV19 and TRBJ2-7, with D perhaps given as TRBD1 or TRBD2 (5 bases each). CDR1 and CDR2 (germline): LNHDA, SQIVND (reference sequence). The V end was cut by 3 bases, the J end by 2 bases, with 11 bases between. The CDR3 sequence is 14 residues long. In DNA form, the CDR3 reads TGTGCCAGTAGTATTGGGACGGGGACCTACGAGCAGTACTTC. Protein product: CASSIGTGTYEQYF.

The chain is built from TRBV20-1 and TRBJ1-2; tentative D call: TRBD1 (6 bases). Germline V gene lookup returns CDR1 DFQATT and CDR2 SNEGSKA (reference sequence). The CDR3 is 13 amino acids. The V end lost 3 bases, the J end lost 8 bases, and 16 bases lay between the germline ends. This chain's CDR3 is CSASDRDTEGYTF. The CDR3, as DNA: TGCAGTGCTAGCGACCGGGACACGGAAGGCTACACCTTC.

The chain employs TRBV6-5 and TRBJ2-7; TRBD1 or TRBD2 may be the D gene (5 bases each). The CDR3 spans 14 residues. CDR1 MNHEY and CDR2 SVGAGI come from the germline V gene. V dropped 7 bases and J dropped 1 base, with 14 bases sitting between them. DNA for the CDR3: TGTGCCAGCAACCCACGGGGCAGTTCCTACGAGCAGTACTTC. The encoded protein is CASNPRGSSYEQYF.

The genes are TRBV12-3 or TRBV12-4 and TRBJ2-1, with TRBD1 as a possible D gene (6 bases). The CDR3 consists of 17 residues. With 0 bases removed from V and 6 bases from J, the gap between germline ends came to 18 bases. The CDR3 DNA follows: TGTGCCAGCAGTTTAGCCCGCGGGCAGGGGCGCGTCAATGAGCAGTTCTTC. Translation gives CASSLARGQGRVNEQFF.